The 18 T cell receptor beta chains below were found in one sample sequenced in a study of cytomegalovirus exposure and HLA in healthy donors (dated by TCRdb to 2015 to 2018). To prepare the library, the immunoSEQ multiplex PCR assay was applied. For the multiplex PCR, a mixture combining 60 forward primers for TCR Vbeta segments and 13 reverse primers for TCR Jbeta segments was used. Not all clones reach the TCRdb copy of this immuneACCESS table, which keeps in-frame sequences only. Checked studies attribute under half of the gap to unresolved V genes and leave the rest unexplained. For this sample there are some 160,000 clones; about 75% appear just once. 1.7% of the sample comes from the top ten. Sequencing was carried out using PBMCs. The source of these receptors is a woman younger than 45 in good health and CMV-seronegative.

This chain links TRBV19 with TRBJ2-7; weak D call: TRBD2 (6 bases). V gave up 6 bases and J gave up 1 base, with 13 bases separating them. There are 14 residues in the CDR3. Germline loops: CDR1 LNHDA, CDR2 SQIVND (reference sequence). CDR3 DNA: TGTGCCAGTAGCCCGGGGGTTGGGTCCTACGAGCAGTACTTC. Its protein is CASSPGVGSYEQYF.

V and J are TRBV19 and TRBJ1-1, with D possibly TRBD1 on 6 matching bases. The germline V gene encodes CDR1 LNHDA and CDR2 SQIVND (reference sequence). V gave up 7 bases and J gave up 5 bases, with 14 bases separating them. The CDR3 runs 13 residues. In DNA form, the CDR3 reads TGTGCCAGTATCACCAGTACAGGGACTGAAGCTTTCTTT. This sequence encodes CASITSTGTEAFF.

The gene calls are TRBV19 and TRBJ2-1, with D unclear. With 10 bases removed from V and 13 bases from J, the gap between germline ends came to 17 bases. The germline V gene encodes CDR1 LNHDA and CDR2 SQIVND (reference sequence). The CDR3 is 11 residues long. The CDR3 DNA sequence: TGTGCCACCCAACTCATTGATAGACAGTTCTTC. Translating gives CATQLIDRQFF.

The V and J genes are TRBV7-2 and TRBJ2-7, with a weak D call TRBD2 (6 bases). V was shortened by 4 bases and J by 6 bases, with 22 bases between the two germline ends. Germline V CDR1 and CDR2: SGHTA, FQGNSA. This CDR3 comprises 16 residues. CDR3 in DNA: TGTGCCAGCAGCTCCGGGGGTGTGGCTAGTATCCTCGAGCAGTACTTC. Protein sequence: CASSSGGVASILEQYF.

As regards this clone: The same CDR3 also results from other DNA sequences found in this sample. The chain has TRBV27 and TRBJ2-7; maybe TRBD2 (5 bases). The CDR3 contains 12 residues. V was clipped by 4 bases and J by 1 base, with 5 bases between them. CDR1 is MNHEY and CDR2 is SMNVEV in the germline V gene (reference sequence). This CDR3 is CASSSGSYEQYF. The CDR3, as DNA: TGTGCCAGCAGTTCGGGATCCTACGAGCAGTACTTC.

The CDR3 here is CASSARTGLSYEQYF. CDR3 in DNA: TGTGCCAGCAGTGCTCGGACAGGCCTTTCCTACGAGCAGTACTTC. The gene calls are TRBV6-5 and TRBJ2-7; TRBD1 aligns across 7 bases. Germline V gene sequence: CDR1 MNHEY, CDR2 SVGAGI. This CDR3 comprises 15 residues. V lost 5 bases, J lost 1 base, and 8 bases stayed unmatched.

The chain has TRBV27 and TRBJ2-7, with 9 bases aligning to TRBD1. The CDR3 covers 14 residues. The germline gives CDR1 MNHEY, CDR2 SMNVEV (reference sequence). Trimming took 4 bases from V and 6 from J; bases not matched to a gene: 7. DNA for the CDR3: TGTGCCAGCAGTTCTGACAGGGGGGTAGGCGAGCAGTACTTC. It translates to CASSSDRGVGEQYF.

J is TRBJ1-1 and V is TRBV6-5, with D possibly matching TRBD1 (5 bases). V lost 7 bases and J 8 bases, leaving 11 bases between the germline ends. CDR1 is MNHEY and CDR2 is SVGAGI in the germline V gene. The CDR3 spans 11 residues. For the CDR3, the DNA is TGTGCCAGCATGACAGCCAGGGAAGCTTTCTTT. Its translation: CASMTAREAFF.

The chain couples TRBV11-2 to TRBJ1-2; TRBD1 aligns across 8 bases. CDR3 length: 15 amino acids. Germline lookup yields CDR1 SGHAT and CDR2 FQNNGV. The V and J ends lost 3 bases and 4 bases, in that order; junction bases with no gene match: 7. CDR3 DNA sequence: TGTGCCAGCAGCTTGCATCACGACAGGGGCTATGGCTACACCTTC. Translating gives CASSLHHDRGYGYTF.

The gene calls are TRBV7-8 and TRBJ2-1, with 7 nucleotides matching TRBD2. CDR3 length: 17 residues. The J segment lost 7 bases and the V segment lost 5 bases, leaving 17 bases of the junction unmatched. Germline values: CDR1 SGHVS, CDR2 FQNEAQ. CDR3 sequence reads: CASSRNLRGSSRNEQFF. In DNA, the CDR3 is TGTGCCAGCAGCCGCAATCTGCGGGGGTCTTCTAGGAATGAGCAGTTCTTC.

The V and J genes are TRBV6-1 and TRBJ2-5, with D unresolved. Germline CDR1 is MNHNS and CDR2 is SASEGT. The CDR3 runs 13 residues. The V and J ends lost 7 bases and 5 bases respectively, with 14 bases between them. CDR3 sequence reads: CASTTNFRETQYF. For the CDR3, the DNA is TGTGCCAGCACTACCAATTTCCGGGAGACCCAGTACTTC.

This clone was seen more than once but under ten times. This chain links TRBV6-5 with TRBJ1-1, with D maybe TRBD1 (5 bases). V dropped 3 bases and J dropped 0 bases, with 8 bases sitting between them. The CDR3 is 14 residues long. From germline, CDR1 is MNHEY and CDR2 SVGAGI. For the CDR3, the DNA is TGTGCCAGCAGTTATTCGACAGTGAACACTGAAGCTTTCTTT. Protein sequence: CASSYSTVNTEAFF.

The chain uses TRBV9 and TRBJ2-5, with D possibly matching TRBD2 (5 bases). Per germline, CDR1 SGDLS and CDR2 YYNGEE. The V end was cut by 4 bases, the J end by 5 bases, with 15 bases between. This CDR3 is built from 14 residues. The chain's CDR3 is CASSPREAGETQYF. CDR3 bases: TGTGCCAGCAGCCCCCGGGAAGCCGGGGAGACCCAGTACTTC. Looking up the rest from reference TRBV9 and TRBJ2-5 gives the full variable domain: DSGVTQTPKHLITATGQRVTLRCSPRSGDLSVYWYQQSLDQGLQFLIQYYNGEERAKGNILERFSAQQFPDLHSELNLSSLELGDSALYFCASSPREAGETQYFGPGTRLLVL.

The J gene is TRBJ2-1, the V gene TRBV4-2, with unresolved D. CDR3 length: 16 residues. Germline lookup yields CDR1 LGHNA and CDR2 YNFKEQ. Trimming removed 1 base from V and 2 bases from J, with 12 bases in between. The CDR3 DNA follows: TGTGCCAGCAGCCAAGGCCCAGGCCAGACCTACAATGAGCAGTTCTTC. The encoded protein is CASSQGPGQTYNEQFF.

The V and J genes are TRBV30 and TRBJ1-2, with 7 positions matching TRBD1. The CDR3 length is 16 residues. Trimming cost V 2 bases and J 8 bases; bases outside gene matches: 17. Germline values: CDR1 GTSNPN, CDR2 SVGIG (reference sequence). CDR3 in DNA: TGTGCCTGGAGTATGGGTTTAGGGGGCTTATTCCGAGGCTACACCTTC. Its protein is CAWSMGLGGLFRGYTF.

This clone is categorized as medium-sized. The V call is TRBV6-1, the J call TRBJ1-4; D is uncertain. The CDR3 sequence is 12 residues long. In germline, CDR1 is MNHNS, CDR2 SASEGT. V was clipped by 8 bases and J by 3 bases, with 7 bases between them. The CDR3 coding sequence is TGTGCCAGCGGGCAGCCTAATGAAAAACTGTTTTTT. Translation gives CASGQPNEKLFF.

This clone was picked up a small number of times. CDR3 loop: CASGWGGGNTGELFF. CDR3 nucleotide sequence: TGTGCCAGTGGTTGGGGCGGGGGAAACACCGGGGAGCTGTTTTTT. The gene calls are TRBV19 and TRBJ2-2; the match to TRBD2 covers 7 bases. The CDR3 sequence is 15 residues long. J gave up 2 bases and V 8 bases, and 8 bases lay outside the gene matches. The germline CDR1 and CDR2 sequences are LNHDA and SQIVND (reference sequence). Variable domain in full (rest from reference TRBV19 and TRBJ2-2): DGGITQSPKYLFRKEGQNVTLSCEQNLNHDAMYWYRQDPGQGLRLIYYSQIVNDFQKGDIAEGYSVSREKKESFPLTVTSAQKNPTAFYLCASGWGGGNTGELFFGEGSRLTVL.

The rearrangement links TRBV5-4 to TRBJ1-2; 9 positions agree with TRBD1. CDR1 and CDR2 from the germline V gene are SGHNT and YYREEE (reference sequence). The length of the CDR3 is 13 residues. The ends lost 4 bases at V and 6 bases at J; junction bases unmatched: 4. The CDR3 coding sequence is TGTGCCAGCAGCCGAGACAGGGGGGATGGCTACACCTTC. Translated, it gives CASSRDRGDGYTF.